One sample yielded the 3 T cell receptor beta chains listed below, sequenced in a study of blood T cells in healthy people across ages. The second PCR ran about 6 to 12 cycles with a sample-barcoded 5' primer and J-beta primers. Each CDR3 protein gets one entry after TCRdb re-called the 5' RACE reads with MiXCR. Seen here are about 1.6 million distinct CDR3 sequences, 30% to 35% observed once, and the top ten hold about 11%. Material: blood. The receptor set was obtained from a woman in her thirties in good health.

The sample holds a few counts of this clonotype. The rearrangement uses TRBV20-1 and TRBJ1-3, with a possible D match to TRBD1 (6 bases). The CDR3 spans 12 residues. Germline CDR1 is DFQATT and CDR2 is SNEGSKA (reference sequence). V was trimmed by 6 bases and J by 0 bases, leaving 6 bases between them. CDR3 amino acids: CSARGSGNTIYF. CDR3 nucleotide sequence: TGCAGTGCCAGGGGCTCTGGAAACACCATATATTTT.

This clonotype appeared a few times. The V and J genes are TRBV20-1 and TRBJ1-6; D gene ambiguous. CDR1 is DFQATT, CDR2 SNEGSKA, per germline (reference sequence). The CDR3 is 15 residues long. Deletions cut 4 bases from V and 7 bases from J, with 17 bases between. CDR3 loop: CSAKKPSEGNSPLHF. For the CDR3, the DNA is TGCAGTGCTAAAAAACCCTCGGAAGGAAATTCACCCCTCCACTTT.

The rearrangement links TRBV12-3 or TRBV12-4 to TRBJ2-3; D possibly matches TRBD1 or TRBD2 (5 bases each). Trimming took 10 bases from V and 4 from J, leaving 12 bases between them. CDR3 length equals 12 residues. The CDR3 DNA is TGTGCCATCAAACGGGGCTCAGATACGCAGTATTTT. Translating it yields CAIKRGSDTQYF.